This TCR beta chain was captured in a study of vaccination and CD4 T cells after COVID-19. The overall study: The study collected post-vaccine samples a median around 73 days after dose two, with a range of 14 to 241. Whole-study results and caveats: Among convalescent patients, a median around 86% of reactive clones emerged only after vaccination.

Germline CDR1 reads DFQATT; CDR2 reads SNEGSKA (reference sequence). CDR3 length: 14 residues. Trimming left V 1 base short and J 3 bases short, with 10 bases between. Comment on this clonotype: Antigen specificity is unknown.

Treatment in this sample: approximately 11-day PBMC culture with coronavirus spike peptide pools or control peptides (ViraFEST assay). First, ViraFEST expanded antigen-specific T cells with peptide pools, and next it sequenced the TCRs. Negative selection was the method that isolated CD4+ T cells after less than eleven days of culture. Sequenced with the Oncomine TCR Beta short-read assay was DNA taken from cultured CD4+ T cells. TCRdb redid the calling of the PCR reads with MiXCR, one entry per CDR3 protein. Of about 12,000 distinct CDR3 sequences in the sample, around three fifths were seen once. This receptor was obtained from a human donor who had recovered from COVID-19. Sequenced: CD4+ T cells from blood, cultured in vitro. The chain links TRBV20-1 to TRBJ1-5, with D unclear. The CDR3 DNA sequence: TGCAGTGCTAGAGTCCGAACAGCCAATCAGCCCCAGCATTTT. The encoded protein is CSARVRTANQPQHF.